A selection of T cell receptor beta chains follows, all from one sample in a study of T-cell memory formation after mild COVID-19. TCRdb ran MiXCR on the 5' RACE reads and lists one entry per CDR3 protein. The sample contains 450,000 to 700,000 distinct CDR3 sequences, about 20% of which appear only once. The specimen was PBMCs or a T cell subset sorted from them (not recorded which). These receptor sequences come from an adult woman who had mild COVID-19 (a few samples of this study predate the infection). Cell type and time point are not known. Each CDR3 is given with its conserved first and last residue. Each record gives: V gene, clone size, D gene, J gene, CDR3 DNA, CDR3 protein. A D gene is named only where the DNA matches it firmly. Some rows have no size entry. The others give once, few or many, or a class for an expanded clone.

TRBV20-1	NA	NA	TRBJ2-4	TGCAGTGCTAGAGATGGGTCTAGCCCTCGCTTC	CSARDGSSPRF
TRBV5-1	few	NA	TRBJ2-7	TGCGCCAGCAGCTCAGGGGACCCCTACTCCTACGAGCAGTACTTC	CASSSGDPYSYEQYF
TRBV29-1	NA	NA	TRBJ2-7	TGCAGCGTTGTTGGGAGAACGGGCTTTGGGATGGAGCAGTACTTC	CSVVGRTGFGMEQYF
TRBV15	NA	NA	TRBJ2-2	TGTGCCACCAGCAGAGATGGCGGGGAGCTGTTTTTT	CATSRDGGELFF
TRBV12-3/TRBV12-4	NA	TRBD1	TRBJ1-1	TGTGCCAGCAGTACCTTTTTGAAGGACAGGGGCAGTACTGAAGCTTTCTTT	CASSTFLKDRGSTEAFF
TRBV12-3/TRBV12-4	few	NA	TRBJ2-3	TGTGCCAGCAGCCCAAACAGCCACGGTACAGATACGCAGTATTTT	CASSPNSHGTDTQYF
TRBV6-2/TRBV6-3	NA	NA	TRBJ2-2	TGTGCCAGCAGTTACTCGTGGGGCGGAACCGGGGAGCTGTTTTTT	CASSYSWGGTGELFF
TRBV7-9	few	NA	TRBJ2-1	TGTGCCAGCAGCCGCGAGGCGGGTATCCCCTACAATGAGCAGTTCTTC	CASSREAGIPYNEQFF
TRBV12-3/TRBV12-4	many	NA	TRBJ2-7	TGTGCCAGCAGTTCAGGGCCGAGCCCCCGCGCCGAGCAGTACTTC	CASSSGPSPRAEQYF
TRBV5-4	NA	TRBD2	TRBJ2-5	TGTGCCAGCAGCTCCGAACCGAGCGGGAGGGCCGGGGAGACCCAGTACTTC	CASSSEPSGRAGETQYF
TRBV3-1	NA	NA	TRBJ1-2	TGTGCCAGCAGCCAGGGATCTAACTATGGCTACACCTTC	CASSQGSNYGYTF
TRBV24-1	NA	TRBD1	TRBJ2-5	TGTGCCACCGGGGGACAGCCTCAAGAGACCCAGTACTTC	CATGGQPQETQYF
TRBV5-5	many	NA	TRBJ2-1	TGTGCCAGCAGTTCCCACGGGGAGCAGTTCTTC	CASSSHGEQFF
TRBV30	NA	NA	TRBJ1-3	TGTGCCTGGAGCATGACAGGAAACACCATATATTTT	CAWSMTGNTIYF
TRBV4-2	few	TRBD2	TRBJ2-7	TGTGCCAGCAGCCAGACCGGACTAGCGGGGGGGCCACTAATCGCCGAGCAGTACTTC	CASSQTGLAGGPLIAEQYF
TRBV9	few	NA	TRBJ2-3	TGTGCCAGCAGCGTTGGTCTACCCGGGACAGATACGCAGTATTTT	CASSVGLPGTDTQYF
TRBV7-9	NA	NA	TRBJ1-1	TGTGCCAGCAGCTTAGGATTCACTGAAGCTTTCTTT	CASSLGFTEAFF
TRBV12-3/TRBV12-4	few	TRBD2	TRBJ2-1	TGTGCCAGCAGCCCCGGGGCGCGGGAGGTGAGTGAGCAGTTCTTC	CASSPGAREVSEQFF
TRBV7-6	few	TRBD1	TRBJ2-1	TGTGCCAGCAGCTCTGGGACAGGGGTTGGCAATGAGCAGTTCTTC	CASSSGTGVGNEQFF
TRBV12-3/TRBV12-4	NA	NA	TRBJ2-3	TGTGCCAGCATCTCATCTAGACGGCGCACAGATACGCAGTATTTT	CASISSRRRTDTQYF
TRBV10-3	many	TRBD1	TRBJ1-2	TGTGCCATCAGTGATCGCGGGACAGGGGGAAGGTATGGCTACACCTTC	CAISDRGTGGRYGYTF
TRBV5-1	NA	NA	TRBJ2-2	TGCGCCAGCAGCCCCGTTCTTTCCCCTAGGGACACCGGGGAGCTGTTTTTT	CASSPVLSPRDTGELFF
TRBV7-2	few	NA	TRBJ1-1	TGTGCCAGCAGCCGAGGGAGGAACACTGAAGCTTTCTTT	CASSRGRNTEAFF
TRBV7-8	few	TRBD1	TRBJ2-5	TGTGCCAGCAGTCGTGGGACAGGGCCAGACTACAAGGAGACCCAGTACTTC	CASSRGTGPDYKETQYF
TRBV19	few	NA	TRBJ2-1	TGTGCCAGTAGTAGCGGGGTCAATGAGCAGTTCTTC	CASSSGVNEQFF
TRBV13	once	TRBD2	TRBJ2-3	TGTGCCAGCGTGATAGCGGGGGCCCTAGATACGCAGTATTTT	CASVIAGALDTQYF
TRBV4-1	NA	TRBD1	TRBJ2-2	TGCGCCAGCAGTCAAAACAGGGGAGACACCGGGGAGCTGTTTTTT	CASSQNRGDTGELFF
TRBV3-1	few	NA	TRBJ1-1	TGTGCCAGCAGCCAAGAACCCCCAAACCCGGGACTATCGAACACTGAAGCTTTCTTT	CASSQEPPNPGLSNTEAFF
TRBV12-3/TRBV12-4	many	NA	TRBJ1-4	TGTGCCAGCAGTTCCGGGGAGGGAAAACTGTTTTTT	CASSSGEGKLFF
TRBV11-3	NA	NA	TRBJ1-3	TGTGCCAGCAGCCCCCGATCGTCGGGGGGACCTGGAAACACCATATATTTT	CASSPRSSGGPGNTIYF
TRBV5-6	few	TRBD1	TRBJ2-7	TGTGCCAGCAGCCCAGGGGGCGCGTACGAGCAGTACTTC	CASSPGGAYEQYF
TRBV5-4	NA	NA	TRBJ1-2	TGTGCCAGCAGCTTCCCGGGGGGACGGAACTATGGCTACACCTTC	CASSFPGGRNYGYTF
TRBV12-3/TRBV12-4	many	TRBD2	TRBJ2-1	TGTGCCAGCAGACCCGGGACTAGCTACGATGAGCAGTTCTTC	CASRPGTSYDEQFF
TRBV6-5	few	NA	TRBJ2-2	TGTGCCAGCAGTCCTAGCCCCGGGGAGCTGTTTTTT	CASSPSPGELFF
TRBV7-2	NA	NA	TRBJ2-3	TGTGCCAGCAGCTTAGTCGGACCGGGTTTTGCAGATACGCAGTATTTT	CASSLVGPGFADTQYF
TRBV29-1	NA	NA	TRBJ2-7	TGCAGCGTTGGGTCGGTGGCAGGTGGAGGAAACGAGCAGTACTTC	CSVGSVAGGGNEQYF
TRBV12-3/TRBV12-4	NA	NA	TRBJ1-1	TGTGCCAGCAGTTTTAGTTGGGACACTGAAGCTTTCTTT	CASSFSWDTEAFF
TRBV6-2/TRBV6-3	NA	TRBD1	TRBJ2-7	TGTGCCAGCAGCATCGGGTGGACAGGGGCCGAGCAGTACTTC	CASSIGWTGAEQYF
TRBV5-4	NA	NA	TRBJ2-7	TGTGCCAGCAGCTTGCAGGGGTTCAACTACGAGCAGTACTTC	CASSLQGFNYEQYF
TRBV19	NA	TRBD1	TRBJ1-1	TGTGCCAGTAGTACCTCCGACAGGGGTCTAAAGGCTTTCTTT	CASSTSDRGLKAFF
TRBV24-1	few	TRBD1	TRBJ1-2	TGTGCCACCAGTGATAGTGGGACAGGGGGCGACTATGGCTACACCTTC	CATSDSGTGGDYGYTF
TRBV5-1	few	TRBD1	TRBJ2-2	TGCGCCAGCAGCCCCGGGACAGGGGAAGGGGGAACCGGGGAGCTGTTTTTT	CASSPGTGEGGTGELFF
TRBV20-1	few	TRBD1	TRBJ2-7	TGCAGTGCTAGAGGCCTAGGGACAGGGGCTTACGAGCAGTACTTC	CSARGLGTGAYEQYF
TRBV24-1	NA	NA	TRBJ2-1	TGTGCCACCAGTGAGGGGACCAATGAGCAGTTCTTC	CATSEGTNEQFF
TRBV5-1	few	TRBD1	TRBJ1-1	TGCGCCAGCAGCTCGAGCCGGACAGGGGATGGGAACACTGAAGCTTTCTTT	CASSSSRTGDGNTEAFF
TRBV18	NA	TRBD2	TRBJ2-7	TGTGCCAGCTCACCAGGGACTAGCGGGGGGGCCGGGCTCGAGCAGTACTTC	CASSPGTSGGAGLEQYF
TRBV7-6	NA	NA	TRBJ2-1	TGTGCCAGCAGCTTAGAAGCCCAGGGAAATGAGCAGTTCTTC	CASSLEAQGNEQFF
TRBV11-2	NA	TRBD1	TRBJ1-1	TGTGCCAGCAGCTTAGAAGGGACAGTAGAAGCTTTCTTT	CASSLEGTVEAFF
TRBV5-1	many	NA	TRBJ2-3	TGCGCCAGCAGCTCACGGACTAGCACAGATACGCAGTATTTT	CASSSRTSTDTQYF